This section outlines one TCR beta chain sequence together with its context. Trimming shortened V by 5 bases and J by 4 bases, and 16 bases separated the two germline ends. The CDR3 totals 15 residues. The germline CDR1 and CDR2 sequences are MNHEY and SVGAGI. The protocol was immunoSEQ multiplex PCR, while the TCRdb copy is restricted to in-frame clones and leaves out a portion. Of about 160,000 clones listed, more than 75% are singletons. This specimen comes from a study of blood T cell repertoires in COVID-19. Looking at the study overall: Spain, Italy and the United States supplied samples that represented acute and convalescent COVID-19.

Specimen: peripheral blood. The V gene is TRBV6-5, the J gene TRBJ2-3, with D possibly being TRBD1 (6 bases). This clonotype was sampled from a man in his forties with acute or convalescent COVID-19. The CDR3 coding sequence is TGTGCCAGCAGTATGGGGAAAGGGGGTCCAGATACGCAGTATTTT. Translation gives CASSMGKGGPDTQYF.